The TCR beta chain under discussion was sequenced for a study of T-cell memory formation after mild COVID-19. Study-level information: TCR clusters largely stayed donor specific. The study, taken as a whole, reports: Second-wave clones with a day 37 peak had unconfirmed SARS-CoV-2 specificity.

This clonotype occurred a few times. Its matching antigen is unknown. cDNA libraries for TCR alpha and TCR beta, carrying sample barcodes and UMIs, came from 5'RACE with constant-segment primers. TCRdb fed the 5' RACE reads into MiXCR, producing one record per CDR3 protein. The profile shows around 470,000 distinct CDR3 sequences, approximately 20% of them singletons. The origin of this receptor is an adult woman who had mild COVID-19 (a few samples of this study predate the infection). Cell type and time point are not known. Sequences were obtained from PBMCs or a T cell subset sorted from them (not recorded which).

The CDR3 coding sequence is TGTGCCAGTAGTAGAGGGAGGGCTGGGTCCTACAATGAGCAGTTCTTC. Amino acids: CASSRGRAGSYNEQFF. The V call is TRBV19, the J call TRBJ2-1; 7 positions agree with TRBD2. CDR1 and CDR2 from the germline V gene are LNHDA and SQIVND (reference sequence). CDR3 length: 16 amino acids. The V gene end was trimmed by 4 bases and the J gene end by 1 base; junction bases not matched to a gene: 7.